Below, 15 T cell receptor beta chains from the same sample are listed, as sequenced in a study of radiotherapy plus CTLA-4 blockade in lung cancer. The repertoire was sequenced with immunoSEQ multiplex PCR; TCRdb's copy has only in-frame clones and lacks some. The sample lists some 120,000 clones, around 84% seen once, with 2.5% to 3.5% in the top ten. Sequences were derived from peripheral blood, sampled from a patient treated with radiotherapy plus ipilimumab. Receptors originate from a human donor with non-small cell lung cancer that progressed on radiotherapy plus ipilimumab. Some clones in this sample may be carry-over from other donors' samples.

The chain joins TRBV27 to TRBJ1-4, with 9 nucleotides matching TRBD1. This CDR3 is 16 amino acids long. After removal of 5 bases from V and 8 bases from J, the junction contained 12 bases not matched to a gene. The germline V gene has CDR1 MNHEY and CDR2 SMNVEV (reference sequence). The CDR3 protein is CASSAGRQGVREKLFF. The CDR3 nucleotides read TGTGCCAGCAGTGCCGGTCGACAGGGGGTTAGAGAAAAACTGTTTTTT.

This rearrangement joins TRBV6-5 to TRBJ1-2, with unresolved D. V was shortened by 10 bases and J by 4 bases, with 13 bases between the two germline ends. The germline gives CDR1 MNHEY, CDR2 SVGAGI. This CDR3 has 12 residues. CDR3 amino acids: CATGDTAYGYTF. In DNA, the CDR3 is TGTGCCACGGGAGACACCGCCTATGGCTACACCTTC.

The genes are TRBV18 and TRBJ2-3; tentatively, D is TRBD2 (7 bases). Trimming removed 0 bases from V and 2 bases from J, with 12 bases in between. The CDR3 extends over 16 amino acids. Germline CDR1 and CDR2: KGHSH and LQKENI. The CDR3 nucleotides are TGTGCCAGCTCACCACCTTCGGGGGGCGACACAGATACGCAGTATTTT. Amino acid sequence: CASSPPSGGDTDTQYF.

Only a few counts were recorded for this clone. The chain links TRBV7-2 to TRBJ1-4; no reliable D call. CDR1 SGHTA and CDR2 FQGNSA come from the germline V gene. The CDR3 totals 16 residues. The V end lost 1 base, the J end lost 4 bases, and 13 bases lay between the germline ends. This CDR3 is CASSLVGKRYNEKLFF. For the CDR3, the DNA is TGTGCCAGCAGCTTAGTCGGCAAAAGGTATAATGAAAAACTGTTTTTT.

This chain uses TRBV5-4 with TRBJ2-3, with D perhaps TRBD2 (6 bases). In germline, CDR1 is SGHNT, CDR2 YYREEE (reference sequence). The length of the CDR3 is 15 residues. V lost 4 bases to trimming and J lost 7 bases, with 19 bases between them. CDR3 in amino acids: CASSQDYPGVNTQYF. In nucleotides, the CDR3 is TGTGCCAGCAGCCAGGACTACCCGGGTGTGAATACGCAGTATTTT.

The CDR3 loop is CASSPRGRNTEAFF. In DNA, the CDR3 is TGTGCCAGCAGCCCCAGGGGTAGGAACACTGAAGCTTTCTTT. The rearrangement links TRBV6-1 to TRBJ1-1, with D perhaps TRBD1 (6 bases). This CDR3 has 14 residues. The germline gives CDR1 MNHNS, CDR2 SASEGT. Trimming stripped 6 bases from V and 1 base from J, with 12 bases between.

The chain's CDR3 is CASSPGGVGYNEQFF. CDR3 nucleotide sequence: TGCGCCAGCAGCCCGGGAGGGGTTGGCTACAATGAGCAGTTCTTC. V and J are TRBV5-1 and TRBJ2-1; 8 bases are shared with TRBD2. CDR3 size: 15 residues. Losses at the gene ends were 4 bases for V and 3 bases for J; bases not matched to a gene: 6. Germline V CDR1 and CDR2: SGHRS, YFSETQ.

Remarks on this clone: The sample has other DNA sequences that encode this CDR3 too. The genes are TRBV5-4 and TRBJ2-7; D remains unclear. The V and J ends lost 0 bases and 6 bases respectively, with 13 bases between them. The length of the CDR3 is 14 residues. Looked up from germline, CDR1 is SGHNT and CDR2 is YYREEE (reference sequence). CDR3 sequence: CASSLVAVGGEQYF. The CDR3 DNA reads as TGTGCCAGCAGCTTGGTTGCTGTGGGTGGCGAGCAGTACTTC.

This chain links TRBV4-3 with TRBJ1-3; D unresolved. This CDR3 is built from 17 residues. Germline assignment: CDR1 LGHNA and CDR2 YSLEER. The V gene lost 2 bases and the J gene lost 0 bases, with 14 bases spanning the gap. The CDR3 DNA sequence: TGCGCCAGCAGCCAAAGGACGGAGATGATCTCTGGAAACACCATATATTTT. Translation gives CASSQRTEMISGNTIYF.

The CDR3 DNA sequence: TGTGCCAGCTCACCAGGGGCAGGGGGTTCTGGCGGCTACACCTTC. This encodes CASSPGAGGSGGYTF. The chain recombines TRBV18 with TRBJ1-2; 7 bases are shared with TRBD1. The V gene's germline CDR1 is KGHSH and CDR2 LQKENI. This CDR3 contains 15 residues. The V and J ends lost 2 bases and 8 bases, in that order; junction bases with no gene match: 11.

The rearrangement uses TRBV19 and TRBJ2-5; 8 bases agree with TRBD1. Germline CDR1 LNHDA, CDR2 SQIVND (reference sequence). J gave up 12 bases and V 3 bases, and 12 bases lay outside the gene matches. This CDR3 has 14 residues. CDR3: CASSISTVGQEKYF. DNA of the CDR3: TGTGCCAGTAGTATCTCTACCGTGGGACAGGAGAAGTACTTC.

The chain employs TRBV5-6 and TRBJ2-5, with D perhaps TRBD1 (6 bases). Trimming shortened V by 4 bases and J by 5 bases, and 18 bases separated the two germline ends. This CDR3 region has 15 residues. Per the germline V gene, CDR1 is SGHDT and CDR2 is YYEEEE. CDR3 nucleotide sequence: TGTGCCAGCAGCGCTAGGACAGCCTCTTGGGAGACCCAGTACTTC. It specifies CASSARTASWETQYF.

The V gene is TRBV6-5, the J gene TRBJ2-7, with D perhaps being TRBD1 or TRBD2 (5 bases each). Germline V gene lookup returns CDR1 MNHEY and CDR2 SVGAGI. The CDR3 extends over 16 amino acids. The ends were cut back, 2 bases at V and 3 bases at J, with 17 bases in the middle. CDR3 sequence: CASSYGPGGTYYEQYF. In DNA form, the CDR3 reads TGTGCCAGCAGTTACGGGCCGGGTGGGACCTACTACGAGCAGTACTTC.

The chain uses TRBV5-4 and TRBJ1-1, with 9 bases aligning to TRBD1. The CDR3 has 14 residues. Germline V CDR1 and CDR2: SGHNT, YYREEE (reference sequence). With 2 bases clipped from V and 7 bases from J, the junction kept 6 bases outside the gene matches. The CDR3 sequence is CASSLPGQGGEAFF. The CDR3 DNA follows: TGTGCCAGCAGCTTACCGGGACAGGGAGGTGAAGCTTTCTTT.

This clone was counted once. The chain combines TRBV28 with TRBJ2-2; 7 bases are shared with TRBD1. The CDR3 loop spans 15 amino acids. V shed 8 bases, J shed 0 bases, and the junction held 6 bases outside the gene matches. CDR1 is MDHEN, CDR2 SYDVKM, per germline. The CDR3 spells CASDRTGTNTGELFF. CDR3 coding DNA: TGTGCCAGCGACCGGACAGGCACGAACACCGGGGAGCTGTTTTTT.